One TCR beta chain is described in this entry. This clonotype was counted only a few times. Its target antigen remains unknown. One base away there is no much larger clone; base qualities are not given. The germline ends are 8 bases apart after V is trimmed by 2 bases and J by 3 bases. The CDR3 goes from the cysteine to the phenylalanine over 14 residues. The only DNA kept is the CDR3, 42 bases in frame from the first base. The sample is drawn from a study of T-cell reconstitution after alpha-beta-depleted transplantation in children (dated by TCRdb to between 2015 and 2016). The study in broad terms: T-cell immune reconstitution after TCRalphabeta/CD19-depleted allogeneic hematopoietic cell transplantation in children was quantitatively tracked in the study by means of TCR repertoire profiling.

The treatment or condition label of this sample denotes: allogeneic hematopoietic cell transplantation with graft depleted of TCRalphabeta T cells and CD19 B cells. The transplant recipients were children given TCRalphabeta/CD19-depleted allogeneic hematopoietic cell grafts. The library was built by means of PCR. Sequencing instrument: Illumina HiSeq 2500. TCR libraries were prepared with molecular barcoding, using unique molecular identifiers to normalize TCRbeta repertoire quantification. The raw public reads went through TCRdb reprocessing: fastp at Q25, MiXCR clone calling, in-frame beta chains kept. Rows merge per CDR3 protein into single entries with the most common DNA and genes. In this sample the table shows about a million distinct CDR3 sequences, under 30% of which occur a single time. Jointly, the top ten make up roughly 27% of the sample. Study-wide findings and limitations: Hyperexpanded clone frequencies declined over subsequent months; after one year, T-cell counts and TCRbeta diversity were mostly attributed to newly produced T cells. The high TCRbeta diversity at day 60 in some patients was ascribed to recipient T cells and intrathymic progenitors that had survived conditioning. About two months after transplant, the apparently early recovery of alphabetaT-cell counts reportedly depended on just several hundred clones that had expanded rapidly and came from non-depleted graft cells.

The sequence was obtained from a boy in the first two years of life who had a stem cell transplant for SCID, so the T cells may come from the graft donor. The chain is assembled from TRBV12-3 or TRBV12-4 and TRBJ2-1, and TRBD2 may be the D gene, going by 5 matching bases. The source material was PBMCs, mostly from graft donor cells, sampled 360 days after TCRalphabeta/CD19-depleted stem cell transplant. The DNA is TGTGCCAGCAGTTTATACAGCGGCTACAATGAGCAGTTCTTC. This codes for CASSLYSGYNEQFF.